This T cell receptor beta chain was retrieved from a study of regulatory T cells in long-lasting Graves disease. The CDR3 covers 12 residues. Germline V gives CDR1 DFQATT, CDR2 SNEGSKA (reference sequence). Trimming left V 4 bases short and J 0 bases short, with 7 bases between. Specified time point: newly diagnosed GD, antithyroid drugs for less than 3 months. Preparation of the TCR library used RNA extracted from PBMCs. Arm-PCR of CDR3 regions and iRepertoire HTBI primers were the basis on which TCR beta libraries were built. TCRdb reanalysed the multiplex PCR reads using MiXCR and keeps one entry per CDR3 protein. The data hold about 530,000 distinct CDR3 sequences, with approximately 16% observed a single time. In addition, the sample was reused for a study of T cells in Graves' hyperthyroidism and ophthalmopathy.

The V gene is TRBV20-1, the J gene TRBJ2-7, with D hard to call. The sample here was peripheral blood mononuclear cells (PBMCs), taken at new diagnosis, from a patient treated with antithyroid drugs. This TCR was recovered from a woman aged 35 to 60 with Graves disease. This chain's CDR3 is CSAKSFSYEQYF. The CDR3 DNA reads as TGCAGTGCTAAGTCCTTCTCCTACGAGCAGTACTTC.